This TCR beta chain was documented in a study of OX40 agonist ivuxolimab in advanced cancers. Study background: Hepatocellular carcinoma, melanoma, renal cell or head and neck cancer was diagnosed in the dose-escalation patients.

Study results and limitations: Clonal expansion from baseline to week 6 occurred in both CD4+ and CD8+ T cells. The study found that CD8+ T cells averaged more expanded clones than CD4+.

A note on this clone: Antigen specificity is unknown.

Some clones are missing from TCRdb's copy, which holds only in-frame ones; the method was immunoSEQ multiplex PCR. The sample contains tens of thousands of clones, 80% to 85% of which appear only once. V lost 6 bases, J lost 6 bases, and 6 bases stayed unmatched. Germline values: CDR1 SQVTM, CDR2 ANQGSEA. This CDR3 is 12 amino acids long. The clonotype comes from an adult with an advanced solid tumor such as melanoma, head and neck, liver or kidney cancer. Material: CD4+ or CD8+ T cells sorted from blood, obtained in a trial of the OX40 agonist ivuxolimab. The chain carries TRBV29-1 and TRBJ1-2, with 8 bases that match TRBD1. As DNA, the CDR3 is TGCAGCGTACGCCGGGACAGGAATGGCTACACCTTC. It yields the protein CSVRRDRNGYTF.